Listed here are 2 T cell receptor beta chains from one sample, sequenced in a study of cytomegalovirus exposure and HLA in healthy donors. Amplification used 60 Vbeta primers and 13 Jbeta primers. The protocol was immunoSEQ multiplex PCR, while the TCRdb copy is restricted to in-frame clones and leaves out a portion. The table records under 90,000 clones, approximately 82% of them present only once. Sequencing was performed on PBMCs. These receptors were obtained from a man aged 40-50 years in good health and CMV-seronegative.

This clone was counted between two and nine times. The CDR3 is CASSFDRANNEKLFF. CDR3 DNA: TGTGCCAGCAGTTTCGACAGGGCCAATAATGAAAAACTGTTTTTT. V and J are TRBV6-1 and TRBJ1-4, with 7 nucleotides matching TRBD1. V lost 5 bases to trimming and J lost 4 bases; unmatched junction nucleotides: 7. Germline values: CDR1 MNHNS, CDR2 SASEGT. The CDR3 has 15 amino acids.

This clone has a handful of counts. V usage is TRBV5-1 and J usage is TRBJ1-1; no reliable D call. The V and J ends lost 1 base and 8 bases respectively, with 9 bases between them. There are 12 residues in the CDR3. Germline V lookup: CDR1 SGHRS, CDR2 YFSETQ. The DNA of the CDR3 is TGCGCCAGCAGCTTGAGAGGGTTCGAAGCTTTCTTT. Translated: CASSLRGFEAFF.